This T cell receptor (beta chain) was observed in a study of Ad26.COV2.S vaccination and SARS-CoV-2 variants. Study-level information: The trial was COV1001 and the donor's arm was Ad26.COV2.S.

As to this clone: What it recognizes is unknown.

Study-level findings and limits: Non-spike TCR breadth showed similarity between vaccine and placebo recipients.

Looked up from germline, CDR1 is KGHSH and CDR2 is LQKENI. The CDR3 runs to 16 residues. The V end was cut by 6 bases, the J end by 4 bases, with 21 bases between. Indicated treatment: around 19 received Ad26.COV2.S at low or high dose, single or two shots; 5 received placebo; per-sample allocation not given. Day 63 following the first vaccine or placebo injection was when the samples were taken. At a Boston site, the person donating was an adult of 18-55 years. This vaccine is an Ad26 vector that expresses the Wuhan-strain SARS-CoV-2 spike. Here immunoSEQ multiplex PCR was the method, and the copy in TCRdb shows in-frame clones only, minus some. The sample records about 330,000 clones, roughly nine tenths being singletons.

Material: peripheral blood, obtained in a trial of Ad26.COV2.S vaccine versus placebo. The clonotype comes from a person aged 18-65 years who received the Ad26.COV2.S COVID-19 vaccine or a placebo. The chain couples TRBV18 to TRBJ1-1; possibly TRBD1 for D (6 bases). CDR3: CASSPRTAQGGTEAFF. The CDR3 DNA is TGTGCCAGCTCCCCTCGGACTGCTCAAGGGGGCACTGAAGCTTTCTTT. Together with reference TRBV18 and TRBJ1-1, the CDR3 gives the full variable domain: NAGVMQNPRHLVRRRGQEARLRCSPMKGHSHVYWYRQLPEEGLKFMVYLQKENIIDESGMPKERFSAEFPKEGPSILRIQQVVRGDSAAYFCASSPRTAQGGTEAFFGQGTRLTVV.